The present TCR beta chain was sequenced within a study (dated by TCRdb to the mid-2010s). Context from the whole study: The study tested whether tumor-infiltrating Tregs in breast cancer are recruited from blood Tregs or converted in situ from other CD4+ T cell subsets. Paper-wide results and their limitations: Tumor memory CD4+ T cell TCR gene usage clustered with blood and lymph node memory CD4+ cells and lymph node naive CD4+ cells. Tumor-infiltrating Treg TCR alpha and beta sequences overlapped most with tumor naive CD4+ T cells, then with blood naive CD4+ T cells. Rather than covering whole repertoires, validation in the larger cohort was restricted to a single TCR beta V-J rearrangement.

About this clonotype: Its antigen is unknown. No much larger clone is present one base from it, and per-base qualities are unavailable.

Amplification of full-length TCR variable regions was done by 5' RACE PCR using constant-region reverse primers, and this step was followed by semi-nested PCR with Nested Universal Primer A. The ReliaPrep RNA Cell Miniprep System was used to extract total RNA, which was then reverse transcribed into 5'RACE-ready cDNA with the SMARTer RACE 5'/3' Kit. Full-length TCR alpha and beta libraries were barcoded with multiplex adaptors and sequenced on an Illumina MiSeq. On the authors' methods: For each of nine subset-tissue groups, sequencing data from the five patients were combined, and the groups were compared by unsupervised clustering of TCR gene usage. The Morisita-Horn index, with shared sequences weighted by their contribution to each repertoire, was used to calculate repertoire similarity. The raw public reads went through TCRdb reprocessing: fastp at Q25, MiXCR clone calling, in-frame beta chains kept. Rows are unified per CDR3 protein, each entry keeping the most common DNA and genes. These V and J calls originate from TCRdb's pipeline instead of the authors' own analysis. Across this sample there are about 9,100 distinct CDR3 sequences, with roughly 66% seen only once. The ten largest make up 6.2% of the sample.

Memory CD4+ T cells were isolated as CD4+CD45RO+CD25- cells. Tregs, naive and memory CD4+ T cells from tumor, blood and ipsilateral draining lymph nodes of a few breast cancer patients underwent full-length TCR alpha and beta sequencing. Tumor tissue and lymph nodes from ipsilateral axillary dissection were perfused with PBS, minced and digested with collagenase I and hyaluronidase. A purity exceeding 90% was confirmed by FACS for the sorted cell populations. The germline V end is reduced by 0 bases and the J end by 4 bases; junction bases left unmatched: 6. The CDR3, cysteine through phenylalanine, is 16 amino acids long. Just CDR3 DNA is preserved here, 48 bases in frame from base 1. The germline V gene gives CDR1 as LGHNA and CDR2 as YNFKEQ.

Recombination connected TRBV4-2 to TRBJ1-5, and TRBD1 matches 7 of the central bases. This TCR was recovered from a female donor with breast cancer. The sequenced sample was tumor-infiltrating memory CD4+ T cells sorted from the breast tumor. The cell subset or site label corresponds to: memory CD4+ T cells, CD4+CD45RO+CD25-. CDR3 protein: CASSQDWGQINQPQHF. The DNA sequence follows: TGTGCCAGCAGCCAAGATTGGGGACAGATAAATCAGCCCCAGCATTTT.